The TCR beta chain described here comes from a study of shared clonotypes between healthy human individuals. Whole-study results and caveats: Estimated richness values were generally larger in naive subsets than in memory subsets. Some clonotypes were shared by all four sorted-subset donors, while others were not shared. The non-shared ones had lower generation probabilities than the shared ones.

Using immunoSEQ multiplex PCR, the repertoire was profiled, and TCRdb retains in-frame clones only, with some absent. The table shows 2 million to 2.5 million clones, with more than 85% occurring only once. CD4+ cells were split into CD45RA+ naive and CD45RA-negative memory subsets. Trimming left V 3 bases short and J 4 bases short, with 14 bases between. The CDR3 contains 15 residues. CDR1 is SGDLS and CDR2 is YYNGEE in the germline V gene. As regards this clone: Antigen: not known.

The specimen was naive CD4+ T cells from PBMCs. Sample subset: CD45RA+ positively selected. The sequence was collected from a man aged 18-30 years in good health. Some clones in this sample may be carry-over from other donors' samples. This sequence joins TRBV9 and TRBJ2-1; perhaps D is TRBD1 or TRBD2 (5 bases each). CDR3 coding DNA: TGTGCCAGCAGCGAATGGGACGCGGATTACAATGAGCAGTTCTTC. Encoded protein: CASSEWDADYNEQFF.